This is a list of T cell receptor beta chains from one sample in a study of T cell clonotyping in hematopoietic cell transplantation. Some clones are missing from TCRdb's copy, which holds only in-frame ones; the method was immunoSEQ multiplex PCR. Of about 47,000 clones in the sample, 82% were seen once. The specimen was peripheral blood mononuclear cells, collected before stem cell transplant. These receptors originate from a man aged 55 to 69 with myelodysplastic syndrome. Some clones in this sample may be carry-over from other donors' samples. The conserved cysteine and the conserved F or W are not part of the CDR3 here.

v_call	j_call	cdr3_aa
TRBV11-2	TRBJ2-7	ASSRINTGRAYEQY
TRBV27	TRBJ1-5	ASSPRGAGNQPQH
TRBV4-2	TRBJ1-1	ASSQALGSGNTEAF
TRBV6-5	TRBJ2-1	ASTNGQGWLHEQF
TRBV2	TRBJ2-3	ALAGTDTQY
TRBV7-2	TRBJ1-3	ASSFEGGGSGNTIY
TRBV7-9	TRBJ1-2	ASSLERKNYGYT
TRBV4-3	TRBJ1-1	ASSQEVPGRGTEAF
TRBV11-2	TRBJ2-7	ASSLGGGQGYEQY
TRBV19	TRBJ1-2	ASLRTRTGAYGYT
TRBV30	TRBJ1-4	AWRSGGREKLF
TRBV27	TRBJ2-7	ASSLKLAGAYEQY
TRBV9	TRBJ2-3	ASSSTTGTDTQY
TRBV20-1	TRBJ1-2	SAQTKYGYT
TRBV7-2	TRBJ2-2	ASSLEPGELF
TRBV5-4	TRBJ1-2	ASSSDRDYGYT
TRBV6-1	TRBJ1-1	ASSVQGESNTEAF
TRBV6-5	TRBJ1-2	ATAGNYGYT
TRBV7-2	TRBJ2-2	ASSPGTGVAGELF
TRBV4-3	TRBJ2-5	ASSQEPAGRFAETQY
TRBV7-9	TRBJ2-7	ASSLVFGTDFAQQY
TRBV6-5	TRBJ1-2	ASSYGTNYGYT
TRBV7-2	TRBJ1-6	ASSFSSPLH
TRBV14	TRBJ2-7	ASSPRTREQY
TRBV10-3	TRBJ2-3	AISFPGGTDTQY
TRBV5-6	TRBJ1-1	ASSLVVNTEAF
TRBV28	TRBJ2-5	ASSRRQGGYQETQY